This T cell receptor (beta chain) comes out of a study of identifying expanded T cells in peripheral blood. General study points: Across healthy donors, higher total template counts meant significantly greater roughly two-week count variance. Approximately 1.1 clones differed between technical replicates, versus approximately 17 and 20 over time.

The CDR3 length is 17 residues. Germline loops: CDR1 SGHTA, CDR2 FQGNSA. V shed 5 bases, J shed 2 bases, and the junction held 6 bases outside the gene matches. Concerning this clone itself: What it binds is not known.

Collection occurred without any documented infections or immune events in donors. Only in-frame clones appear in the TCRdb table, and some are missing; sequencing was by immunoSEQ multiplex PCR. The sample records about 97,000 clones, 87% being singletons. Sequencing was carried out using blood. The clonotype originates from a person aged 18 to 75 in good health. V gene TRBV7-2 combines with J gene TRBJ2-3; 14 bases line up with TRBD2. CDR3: CASSVMTSGGATDTQYF. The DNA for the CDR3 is TGTGCCAGCAGCGTGATGACTAGCGGGGGGGCCACAGATACGCAGTATTTT.